One T cell receptor beta chain is described in this entry. This sample is part of a study of blood T cell repertoires in COVID-19. Study information: The analysed material was cDNA or gDNA that came from T cells, B-cell-depleted T cells, or PBMCs.

Germline CDR1 SGHVS, CDR2 FQNEAQ. The CDR3 length is 12 residues. V lost 5 bases and J lost 6, with 5 bases in between. In the original analysis: From reference gene primer amplification, estimates of nucleated cell counts were derived. Sequencing was performed with immunoSEQ multiplex PCR; in TCRdb, only in-frame clones are kept and a portion is missing. V and J calls and clone size are those listed in that table; D and trimming were worked out from the DNA. The sample records about 42,000 clones, about 86% being singletons. The sample was peripheral blood. The clonotype was recovered from a man aged 65 to 85 with acute or convalescent COVID-19. The rearrangement uses TRBV7-8 and TRBJ1-6; D call uncertain. CDR3 region: CASSPLNSPLHF. CDR3 coding DNA: TGTGCCAGCAGCCCCCTTAATTCACCCCTCCACTTT.